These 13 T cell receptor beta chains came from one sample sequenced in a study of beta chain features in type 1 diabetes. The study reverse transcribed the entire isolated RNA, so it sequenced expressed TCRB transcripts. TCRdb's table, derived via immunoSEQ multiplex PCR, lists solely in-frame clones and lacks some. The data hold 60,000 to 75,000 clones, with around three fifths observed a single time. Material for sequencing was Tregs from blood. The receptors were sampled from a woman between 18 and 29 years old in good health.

CDR3 loop: CASSLAGQAAYEQYF. DNA of the CDR3: TGTGCCAGCAGCTTAGCCGGACAGGCCGCCTACGAGCAGTACTTC. V gene TRBV7-2 combines with J gene TRBJ2-5, with 7 bases lining up with TRBD1. The tail of the sequence fits TRBJ2-7 better, so the J call may be wrong. Looked up from germline, CDR1 is SGHTA and CDR2 is FQGNSA. The CDR3 is 15 residues long.

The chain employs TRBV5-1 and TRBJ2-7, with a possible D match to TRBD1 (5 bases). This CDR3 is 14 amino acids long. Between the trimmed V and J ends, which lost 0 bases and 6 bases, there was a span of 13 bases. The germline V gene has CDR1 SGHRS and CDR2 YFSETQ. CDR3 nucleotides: TGCGCCAGCAGCTTGGCCCCAGGGCTCGGCGAGCAGTACTTC. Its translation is CASSLAPGLGEQYF.

The CDR3 sequence: CATRMMGTSGRNEQFF. The CDR3 DNA reads as TGTGCCACCAGGATGATGGGGACTAGCGGGAGAAATGAGCAGTTCTTC. This chain uses TRBV10-3 with TRBJ2-1, with TRBD2 matching 14 bases. CDR1 and CDR2 from the germline V gene are ENHRY and SYGVKD. With V trimmed by 10 bases and J by 7 bases, 12 bases remained unmatched. This CDR3 contains 16 residues.

CDR3: CASSQASGPSYEQYF. DNA for the CDR3: TGTGCCAGCAGTCAGGCCAGCGGGCCCTCCTACGAGCAGTACTTC. The V and J genes are TRBV5-4 and TRBJ2-7; tentative D call: TRBD2 (6 bases). This CDR3 contains 15 residues. Deletions cut 5 bases from V and 0 bases from J, with 15 bases between. The V gene's germline CDR1 is SGHNT and CDR2 YYREEE (reference sequence).

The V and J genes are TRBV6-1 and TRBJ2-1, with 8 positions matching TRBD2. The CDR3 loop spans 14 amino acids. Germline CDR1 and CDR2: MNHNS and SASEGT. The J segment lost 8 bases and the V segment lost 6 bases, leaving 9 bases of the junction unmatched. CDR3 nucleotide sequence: TGTGCCAGCAGACCGGGACTAGATGTCTATGAGCAGTTCTTC. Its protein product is CASRPGLDVYEQFF.

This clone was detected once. Here the CDR3 DNA reads TGTGCCTGGGGTTCTAGCGGCTACGAGCAGTACTTC. As protein: CAWGSSGYEQYF. This rearrangement joins TRBV30 to TRBJ2-7; 7 positions match TRBD2. The V gene end was trimmed by 5 bases and the J gene end by 3 bases; junction bases not matched to a gene: 4. Per germline, CDR1 GTSNPN and CDR2 SVGIG (reference sequence). CDR3 length: 12 residues.

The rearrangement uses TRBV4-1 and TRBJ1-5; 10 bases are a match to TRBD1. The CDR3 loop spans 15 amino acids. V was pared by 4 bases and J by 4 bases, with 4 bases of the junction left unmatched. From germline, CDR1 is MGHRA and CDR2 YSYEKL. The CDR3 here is CASSRGQGGNQPQHF. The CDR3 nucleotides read TGCGCCAGCAGCCGCGGACAGGGGGGAAATCAGCCCCAGCATTTT.

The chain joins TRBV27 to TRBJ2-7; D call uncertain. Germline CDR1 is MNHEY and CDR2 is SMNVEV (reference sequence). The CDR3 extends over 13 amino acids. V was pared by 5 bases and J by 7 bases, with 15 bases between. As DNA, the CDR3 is TGTGCCAGCAGTCCGCGACTTGCTGGGGAGCAGTACTTC. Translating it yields CASSPRLAGEQYF.

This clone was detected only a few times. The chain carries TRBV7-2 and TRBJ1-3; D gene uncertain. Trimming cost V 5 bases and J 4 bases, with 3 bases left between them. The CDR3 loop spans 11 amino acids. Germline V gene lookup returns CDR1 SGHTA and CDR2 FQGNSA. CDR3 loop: CASSLGNTIYF. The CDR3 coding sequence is TGTGCCAGCAGCCTCGGAAACACCATATATTTT. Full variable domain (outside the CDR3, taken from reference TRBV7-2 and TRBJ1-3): GAGVSQSPSNKVTEKGKDVELRCDPISGHTALYWYRQSLGQGLEFLIYFQGNSAPDKSGLPSDRFSAERTGGSVSTLTIQRTQQEDSAVYLCASSLGNTIYFGEGSWLTVV.

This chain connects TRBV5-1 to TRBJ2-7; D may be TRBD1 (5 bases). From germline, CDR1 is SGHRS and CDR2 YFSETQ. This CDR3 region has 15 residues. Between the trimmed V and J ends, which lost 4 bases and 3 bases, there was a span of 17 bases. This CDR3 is CASSHRLGADYEQYF. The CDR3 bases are TGCGCCAGCAGCCACCGGTTAGGGGCCGACTACGAGCAGTACTTC.

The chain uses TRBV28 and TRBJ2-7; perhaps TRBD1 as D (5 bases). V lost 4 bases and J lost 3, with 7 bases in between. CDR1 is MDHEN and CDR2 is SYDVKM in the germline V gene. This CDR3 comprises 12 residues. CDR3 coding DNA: TGTGCCAGCAGTTCGACAGTCTACGAGCAGTACTTC. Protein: CASSSTVYEQYF.

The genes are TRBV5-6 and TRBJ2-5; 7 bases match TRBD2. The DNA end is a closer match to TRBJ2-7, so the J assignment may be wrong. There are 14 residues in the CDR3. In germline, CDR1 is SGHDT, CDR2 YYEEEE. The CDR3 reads CASSPDAGAYEQYF. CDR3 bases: TGTGCCAGCAGCCCCGATGCGGGGGCCTACGAGCAGTACTTC.

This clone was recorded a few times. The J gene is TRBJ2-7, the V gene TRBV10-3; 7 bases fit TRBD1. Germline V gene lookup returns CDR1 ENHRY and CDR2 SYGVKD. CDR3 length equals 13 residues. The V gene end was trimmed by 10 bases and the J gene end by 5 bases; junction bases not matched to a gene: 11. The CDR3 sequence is CATARQGPHEQYF. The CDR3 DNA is TGTGCCACCGCGCGACAGGGTCCCCACGAGCAGTACTTC.